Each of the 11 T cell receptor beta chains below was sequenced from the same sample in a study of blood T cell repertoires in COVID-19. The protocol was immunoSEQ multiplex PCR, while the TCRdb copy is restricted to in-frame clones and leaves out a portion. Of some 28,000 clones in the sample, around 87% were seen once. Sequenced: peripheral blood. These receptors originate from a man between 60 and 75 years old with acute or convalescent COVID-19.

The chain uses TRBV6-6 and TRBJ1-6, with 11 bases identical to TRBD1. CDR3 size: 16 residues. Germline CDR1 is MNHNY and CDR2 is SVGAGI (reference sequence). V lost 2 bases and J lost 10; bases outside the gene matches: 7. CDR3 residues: CASSYPRTGGESPLHF. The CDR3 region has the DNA TGTGCCAGCAGTTACCCGAGGACAGGGGGCGAATCACCCCTCCACTTT.

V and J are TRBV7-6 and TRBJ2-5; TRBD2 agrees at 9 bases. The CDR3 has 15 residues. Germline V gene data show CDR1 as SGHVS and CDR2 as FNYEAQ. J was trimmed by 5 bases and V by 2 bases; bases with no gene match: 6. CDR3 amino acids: CASSLILAGYETQYF. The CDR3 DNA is TGTGCCAGCAGCTTAATACTAGCGGGTTACGAGACCCAGTACTTC.

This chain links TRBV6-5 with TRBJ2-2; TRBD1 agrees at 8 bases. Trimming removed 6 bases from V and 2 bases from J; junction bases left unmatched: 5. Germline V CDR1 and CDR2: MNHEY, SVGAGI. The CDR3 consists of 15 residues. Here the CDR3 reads CASRNRGFNTGELFF. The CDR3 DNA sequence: TGTGCCAGCAGAAACAGGGGGTTCAACACCGGGGAGCTGTTTTTT.

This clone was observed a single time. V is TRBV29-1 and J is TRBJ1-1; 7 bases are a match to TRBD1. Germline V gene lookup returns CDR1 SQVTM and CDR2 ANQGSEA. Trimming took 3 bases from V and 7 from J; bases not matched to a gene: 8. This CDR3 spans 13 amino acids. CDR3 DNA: TGCAGCGTTGAGATTGCGGGACAGATTGAAGCTTTCTTT. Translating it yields CSVEIAGQIEAFF.

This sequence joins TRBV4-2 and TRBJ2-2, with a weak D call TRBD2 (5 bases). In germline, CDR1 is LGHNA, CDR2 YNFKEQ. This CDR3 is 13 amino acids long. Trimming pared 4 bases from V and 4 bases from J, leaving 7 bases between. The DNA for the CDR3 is TGTGCCAGCAGCCTAACTAGCACCGGGGAGCTGTTTTTT. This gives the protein CASSLTSTGELFF.

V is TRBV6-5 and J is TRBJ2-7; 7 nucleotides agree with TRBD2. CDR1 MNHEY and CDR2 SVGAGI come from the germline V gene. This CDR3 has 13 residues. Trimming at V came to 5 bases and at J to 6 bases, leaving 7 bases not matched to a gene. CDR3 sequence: CASSLGLVGEQYF. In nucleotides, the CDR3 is TGTGCCAGCAGTCTAGGACTAGTCGGCGAGCAGTACTTC.

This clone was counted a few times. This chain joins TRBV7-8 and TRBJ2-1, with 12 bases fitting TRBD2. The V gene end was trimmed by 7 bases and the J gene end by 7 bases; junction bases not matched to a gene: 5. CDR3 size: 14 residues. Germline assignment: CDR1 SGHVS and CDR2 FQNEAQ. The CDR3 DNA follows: TGTGCCAGCATCGGACTAGCGGGAAAAAATGAGCAGTTCTTC. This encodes CASIGLAGKNEQFF.

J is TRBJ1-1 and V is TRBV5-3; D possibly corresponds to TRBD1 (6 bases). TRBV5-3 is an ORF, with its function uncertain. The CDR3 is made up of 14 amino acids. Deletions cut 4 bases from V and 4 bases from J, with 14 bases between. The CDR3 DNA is TGTGCCAGAAGCCGGTACAGGGAGAGCACTGAAGCTTTCTTT. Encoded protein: CARSRYRESTEAFF.

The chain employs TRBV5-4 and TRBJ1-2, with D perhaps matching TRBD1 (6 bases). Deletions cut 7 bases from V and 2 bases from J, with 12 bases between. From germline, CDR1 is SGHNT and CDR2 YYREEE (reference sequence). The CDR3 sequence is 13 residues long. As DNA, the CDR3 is TGTGCCAGCGTTGACAGGACAAACTATGGCTACACCTTC. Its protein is CASVDRTNYGYTF.

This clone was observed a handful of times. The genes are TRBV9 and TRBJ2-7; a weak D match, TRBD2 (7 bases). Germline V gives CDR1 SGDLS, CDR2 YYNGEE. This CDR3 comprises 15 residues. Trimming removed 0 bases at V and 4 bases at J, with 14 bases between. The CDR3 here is CASSVAGGLQYEQYF. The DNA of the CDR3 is TGTGCCAGCAGCGTAGCGGGGGGCCTTCAATACGAGCAGTACTTC.

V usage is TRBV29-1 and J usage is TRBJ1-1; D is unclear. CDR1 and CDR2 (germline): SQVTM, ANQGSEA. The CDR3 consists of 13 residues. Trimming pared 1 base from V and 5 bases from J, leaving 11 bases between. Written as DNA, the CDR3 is TGCAGCGTTGAAGGGGCAGTAAAGACTGAAGCTTTCTTT. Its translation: CSVEGAVKTEAFF.